The clone carrying this TCR beta chain was counted ten times or more. Antigen unknown. Unique molecular identifiers were used in preparing the TCRbeta library. MiXCR was run by TCRdb on the PCR reads, yielding one entry per CDR3 protein. The table has approximately 500,000 distinct CDR3 sequences, more than 9% seen once; the top ten hold around 2%. These data are taken from a study of T-cell reconstitution after alpha-beta-depleted transplantation in children. Overall study findings and caveats: T-cell numbers and diversity one year post-transplant derived largely from freshly generated T cells.

This material consisted of PBMCs, taken before TCRalphabeta/CD19-depleted stem cell transplant. This TCR came from a child aged 2-15 years with inherited bone marrow failure, due to receive a stem cell transplant.

The CDR3 reads CSVEGGPGLAEYEQYF. CDR3 bases: TGCAGCGTTGAGGGTGGACCGGGACTAGCGGAGTACGAGCAGTACTTC. The chain employs TRBV29-1 and TRBJ2-7; 11 bases are shared with TRBD2. V was pared by 3 bases and J by 4 bases, with 11 bases of the junction left unmatched. Germline CDR1 and CDR2: SQVTM and ANQGSEA. CDR3 length: 16 residues.